What follows is one T cell receptor beta chain and its context. The target antigen is unknown. This sample was included in a study of T cell repertoires in cytomegalovirus infection. Study in general: As its CMV epitopes, the study selected recently identified HLA-C-restricted and well-studied HLA-B-restricted targets.

TCRdb re-derived calls from the reads in MiXCR, one entry per CDR3 protein. This sample has about 770,000 distinct CDR3 sequences, with 25% to 30% found just once. Germline V gene sequence: CDR1 LNHDA, CDR2 SQIVND (reference sequence). The CDR3 is 12 amino acids. V gave up 5 bases and J gave up 10 bases, with 11 bases separating them. The chain recombines TRBV19 with TRBJ2-2, with D perhaps being TRBD1 or TRBD2 (6 bases each). This specimen was cultured CD8+ T cells from PBMCs, taken from culture after CMV antigen stimulation. This TCR was recovered from a human donor in good health (CMV status not recorded). Some clones in this sample may be carry-over from other donors' samples. This CDR3 reads CASSEGGLELFF. CDR3 bases: TGTGCCAGTAGTGAGGGGGGACTGGAGCTGTTTTTT.